Presented here are 14 T cell receptor beta chains from one specimen sequenced in a study of T cells expressing NK-cell markers. One entry per CDR3 protein, without DNA, is what TCRdb gives after re-calling the 5' RACE reads. This sample's table reports roughly 420,000 distinct CDR3 sequences. The sample was blood T cells: a sorted CD56 or NKG2C T cell subset, CD4+ or CD8+ T cells, or bulk PBMC T cells (not recorded which). The source of these receptors is a woman aged 18-70 years in good health.

CDR3 sequence: CTSSLDARDNSPLHF. The chain joins TRBV1 to TRBJ1-6; TCRdb selects TRBD1, and the lack of DNA leaves this call unchecked. TRBV1 has pseudogene status. The length of the CDR3 is 15 residues.

The V and J genes are TRBV4-1 and TRBJ2-1. The CDR3 contains 15 residues. Germline V gene lookup returns CDR1 MGHRA and CDR2 YSYEKL. The CDR3 sequence is CASSQVGLPNNEQFF.

The rearrangement uses TRBV5-1 and TRBJ1-1; as DNA is missing, the TRBD1 call by TCRdb cannot be tested. Germline loops: CDR1 SGHRS, CDR2 YFSETQ. CDR3 size: 15 residues. The CDR3 loop is CASSGGATGLTEAFF.

The chain couples TRBV5-5 to TRBJ2-7; without DNA, the TCRdb call of TRBD1 cannot be checked. The length of the CDR3 is 16 residues. Germline loops: CDR1 SGHKS, CDR2 YYEKEE (reference sequence). The chain's CDR3 is CASSFGWGPSSYEQYF. Supplemented by reference TRBV5-5 and TRBJ2-7, the full variable domain reads DAGVTQSPTHLIKTRGQQVTLRCSPISGHKSVSWYQQVLGQGPQFIFQYYEKEERGRGNFPDRFSARQFPNYSSELNVNALLLGDSALYLCASSFGWGPSSYEQYFGPGTRLTVT.

The genes are TRBV7-3 and TRBJ2-1; there is no DNA to check the TCRdb D call of TRBD1. CDR1 and CDR2 from the germline V gene are SGHTA and FQGTGA. The CDR3 contains 13 residues. The CDR3 protein is CASSLFSGDEQFF.

The rearrangement joins TRBV12-3 or TRBV12-4 to TRBJ2-1; the TCRdb call, TRBD2, lacks DNA for checking. The CDR3 runs 16 residues. The CDR3: CASSLKGLVSYNEQFF.

The chain uses TRBV5-5 and TRBJ2-3. Germline CDR1 is SGHKS and CDR2 is YYEKEE (reference sequence). CDR3 size: 14 residues. The CDR3 loop reads CASSMGRSTDTQYF.

The rearrangement links TRBV2 to TRBJ2-1; the D call of TRBD1 rests on TCRdb alone, since no DNA is present to check it. The germline gives CDR1 SNHLY, CDR2 FYNNEI. The CDR3 is 14 amino acids. The CDR3 reads CASRRQGTYNEQFF.

The J gene is TRBJ2-7, the V gene TRBV15. Looked up from germline, CDR1 is LNHNV and CDR2 is YYDKDF (reference sequence). The CDR3 runs 14 residues. The CDR3 reads CATSGGRLVYEQYF.

The genes are TRBV20-1 and TRBJ1-5; with no DNA, the TCRdb D assignment of TRBD1 cannot be verified. This CDR3 region has 14 residues. Germline V gene data show CDR1 as DFQATT and CDR2 as SNEGSKA (reference sequence). CDR3 protein: CSASTGGDDQPQHF.

The chain has TRBV12-3 or TRBV12-4 and TRBJ2-7; the D call from TCRdb, TRBD2, cannot be confirmed without DNA. The CDR3 loop spans 15 amino acids. The CDR3 loop reads CASSFRTSSRYEQYF.

This sequence joins TRBV20-1 and TRBJ2-3; the D call from TCRdb, TRBD2, cannot be confirmed without DNA. The CDR3 runs 15 residues. The germline CDR1 and CDR2 sequences are DFQATT and SNEGSKA (reference sequence). This CDR3 reads CSARDARRAGDTQYF.

The rearrangement links TRBV7-2 to TRBJ1-1; TCRdb's D call, TRBD1, is unchecked because there is no DNA. Germline CDR1 is SGHTA and CDR2 is FQGNSA. The CDR3 has 12 amino acids. The CDR3 sequence: CASSLGQYQAFF.

The rearrangement links TRBV7-2 to TRBJ2-5; the TCRdb call, TRBD2, lacks DNA for checking. Germline-derived CDR1 and CDR2 are SGHTA and FQGNSA. This CDR3 region has 16 residues. The CDR3 protein is CASSLGTSGGQETQYF.